This TCR beta chain originates from a study of CD8 T cells in ankylosing spondylitis. Broader study findings: Relatively rare in peripheral blood, disease-linked clones were also CD8+. What seemed typical of ankylosing spondylitis blood was a TCR beta motif built from 8 or 9 highly homologous variants. Earlier authors reported some of these motif variants in reactive arthritis synovial fluid and blood.

Quantitative 5'-RACE with molecular barcodes produced the TCR beta libraries. One entry per CDR3 protein results from TCRdb running MiXCR on the 5' RACE reads. The table has over 200,000 distinct CDR3 sequences, approximately 16% seen once. As for this clonotype: The antigen remains unidentified.

The CDR3 runs to 14 residues. Between the trimmed V and J ends, which lost 6 bases and 4 bases, there was a span of 14 bases. Per germline, CDR1 SGHRS and CDR2 YFSETQ. Sequencing used blood, either unsorted or a sorted T cell fraction (not recorded which). The chain recombines TRBV5-1 with TRBJ2-1, with a possible D match to TRBD2 (6 bases). This sequence was found in a male donor with ankylosing spondylitis. The CDR3 sequence: CASNGLEGYNEQFF. The DNA for the CDR3 is TGCGCCAGCAACGGGTTGGAGGGTTACAATGAGCAGTTCTTC.